Sequencing of this TCR beta chain was carried out in a study of blood T cell repertoires in COVID-19. Turning to the study itself: Sites in the United States, Italy and Spain provided acute and convalescent COVID-19 samples. PBMCs, B-cell-depleted T cells, or T cells were the source of the cDNA or gDNA that made up the material.

Source study methods: By means of reference gene primer amplification, nucleated cell counts were estimated. Measured with immunoSEQ multiplex PCR; TCRdb has only the in-frame clones, and not every one. That table is the source of V, J and clone size, and D and trimming were worked out from the DNA. The profile shows 300,000 to 400,000 clones, 87% of them singletons. CDR1 and CDR2 (germline): MDHEN, SYDVKM. V was clipped by 8 bases and J by 10 bases, with 17 bases between them. The CDR3 covers 12 residues. Patients at the Seattle site were enrolled during active infection and followed longitudinally. This clone was counted a few times.

This chain links TRBV28 with TRBJ1-1; a possible D gene is TRBD1 (5 bases). Sequencing input: peripheral blood. This receptor was obtained from a man in his thirties or forties with COVID-19, enrolled during active disease. The chain's CDR3 is CASFPSQGVAFF. CDR3 nucleotide sequence: TGTGCCAGCTTCCCATCCCAGGGTGTAGCTTTCTTT.